There are a few counts of the clone carrying this TCR beta chain. Its antigen is not identified. The ends were cut back, 2 bases at V and 8 bases at J, with 13 bases in the middle. This CDR3 is 13 amino acids long. Germline-derived CDR1 and CDR2 are SGHVS and FNYEAQ. This entry belongs to a study of Ad26.COV2.S vaccination and SARS-CoV-2 variants. Broader study findings: Substantial breadth was reported for post-vaccination spike-specific CD8+ and CD4+ T cells.

Repertoires were generated with immunoSEQ multiplex PCR, while TCRdb's copy carries only in-frame clones and drops some. The sample has more than 150,000 clones, around nine tenths seen once. This TCR was recovered from a human donor who had recovered from COVID-19. The sequencing used peripheral blood, collected after recovery from COVID-19. The chain is built from TRBV7-6 and TRBJ2-7; D remains ambiguous. The CDR3, as DNA: TGTGCCAGCAGCTTACTATCTTCGGAGAAGCAGTACTTC. Translating gives CASSLLSSEKQYF.